Listed below are T cell receptor beta chains from one sample, sequenced in a study of blood T cells in healthy people across ages. TCRdb itself ran the 5' RACE reads through MiXCR, one entry per CDR3 protein. The sample has about 730,000 distinct CDR3 sequences, approximately 39% seen once; the top ten hold 20% to 25%. The sequencing sample was made of blood. All receptors come from a woman aged 55-70 years in good health. Both conserved end residues are part of each CDR3. A D gene is named only where the DNA matches it firmly. The listing skips clone size in some rows; elsewhere it reads once, few, many or a size class.

TRBJ2-6	few	-	TRBV7-3	TGTGCCAGCAGCTTATTCCACAGGAGCTCTGGGGCCAACGTCCTGACTTTC	CASSLFHRSSGANVLTF
TRBJ2-1	many	-	TRBV12-3/TRBV12-4	TGTGCCAGCAGTTCTCAGTCGTGGCGGACTTTTCACAATGAGCAGTTCTTC	CASSSQSWRTFHNEQFF
TRBJ2-3	many	-	TRBV5-6	TGTGCCATCAGCCGGGATACGCAGTATTTT	CAISRDTQYF
TRBJ2-1	few	-	TRBV7-2	TGTGCCAGCAGCTCCTACGGGGTCTACAATGAGCAGTTCTTC	CASSSYGVYNEQFF
TRBJ1-5	-	-	TRBV3-1	TGTGCCAGCAGCCAAGAACGGACCGGTAGTCAGCCCCAGCATTTT	CASSQERTGSQPQHF
TRBJ2-1	few	TRBD2	TRBV20-1	TGCAGTGCCCCGGCGGGGGACTCACCATACAATGAGCAGTTCTTC	CSAPAGDSPYNEQFF
TRBJ2-1	many	-	TRBV28	TGTGCCAGCAGTCCCCCTGGCAGAAGCTCCTACAATGAGCAGTTCTTC	CASSPPGRSSYNEQFF
TRBJ2-7	few	TRBD1	TRBV18	TGTGCCAGCTCACCACGTTACTCCGGGACAGGGTCCTACGAGCAGTACTTC	CASSPRYSGTGSYEQYF
TRBJ2-1	few	TRBD1	TRBV27	TGTGCCAGCAGTTTAGTGGGACAGGGGTGGGATGAGCAGTTCTTC	CASSLVGQGWDEQFF
TRBJ2-7	-	TRBD1	TRBV20-1	TGCAGTGCTCCTGGACAGGGGGGGACCTACGAGCAGTACTTC	CSAPGQGGTYEQYF
TRBJ2-3	many	TRBD2	TRBV12-3/TRBV12-4	TGTGCCAGCAGAGGACTAGCGGGTGGCACAGATACGCAGTATTTT	CASRGLAGGTDTQYF
TRBJ1-2	few	TRBD1	TRBV4-3	TGCGCCAGCAGCCGCGAGGGGGGACAGGGGGCTTACTATGGCTACACCTTC	CASSREGGQGAYYGYTF
TRBJ2-1	-	-	TRBV20-1	TGCAGTGCTCCACCTGGGGGGGGGGCCCGGAATGAGCAGTTCTTC	CSAPPGGGARNEQFF
TRBJ2-5	-	-	TRBV20-1	TGCAGTGCAATATCCCCAGTGGGGGTAAAGACCCAGTACTTC	CSAISPVGVKTQYF
TRBJ1-5	many	-	TRBV29-1	TGCAGCGTGCGGACAGCCGGTAGCAATAGCAATCAGCCCCAGCATTTT	CSVRTAGSNSNQPQHF
TRBJ2-1	once	-	TRBV7-6	TGTGCCAGCAGCTCCCCCCTCTCTAGCGAGGGGGCTGTAAATGAGCAGTTCTTC	CASSSPLSSEGAVNEQFF
TRBJ1-2	few	TRBD1	TRBV20-1	TGCAGTGCTGACCGGGACAGGGTTAACTATGGCTACACCTTC	CSADRDRVNYGYTF
TRBJ2-3	-	TRBD2	TRBV6-2/TRBV6-3	TGTGCCAGCAGTCCCGGACTAGCAACTAGCACAGATACGCAGTATTTT	CASSPGLATSTDTQYF
TRBJ2-3	few	TRBD2	TRBV4-3	TGCGCCAGCAGCCAAGTGTTAGCGGGAGGGATCACAGATACGCAGTATTTT	CASSQVLAGGITDTQYF
TRBJ2-1	-	TRBD2	TRBV27	TGTGCCAGCAGCGTTGGGGGGTTCGTATTAGCGGGAACCAATGAGCAGTTCTTC	CASSVGGFVLAGTNEQFF
TRBJ1-5	-	TRBD1	TRBV9	TGTGCCAGCAGCGCCTGGACAGGGCTGCTTTCAGATACGCAGCATTTT	CASSAWTGLLSDTQHF
TRBJ2-3	few	-	TRBV7-2	TGTGCCAGCAGCTTTAGCCCCGCCGGGGCCTTCACAGATACGCAGTATTTT	CASSFSPAGAFTDTQYF
TRBJ2-6	few	-	TRBV6-5	TGTGCCAGCACGCACCAGGGCTCTGGGGCCAACGTCCTGACTTTC	CASTHQGSGANVLTF
TRBJ2-3	few	-	TRBV3-1	TGTGCCAGCAGCCACGCCTACACAGATACGCAGTATTTT	CASSHAYTDTQYF
TRBJ1-2	-	TRBD1	TRBV2	TGTGCCAGCAGTTTACCGGGACAGCTCTATGGCTACACCTTC	CASSLPGQLYGYTF
TRBJ2-5	-	-	TRBV30	TGTGCCCGGAGCCCCGCAGGAGAGACCCAGTACTTC	CARSPAGETQYF
TRBJ2-3	few	-	TRBV4-1	TGCGCCAGCAGCCAAGAACTAGCCAAAGATACGCAGTATTTT	CASSQELAKDTQYF
TRBJ1-6	-	-	TRBV2	TGTGCCAGCAGTGAATGGGGGCCTAATTCACCCCTCCACTTT	CASSEWGPNSPLHF
TRBJ1-2	-	TRBD1	TRBV3-1	TGTGCCAGCAGCCACGGGACAGCGGGCTACACCTTC	CASSHGTAGYTF
TRBJ2-7	few	-	TRBV2	TGTGCCAGCAGTGGAGCGGGCTACGAGCAGTACTTC	CASSGAGYEQYF
TRBJ2-4	-	-	TRBV7-2	TGTGCCAGCAGCTTAGTCAGGGAATACATTCAGTACTTC	CASSLVREYIQYF
TRBJ1-5	-	-	TRBV4-2	TGTGCCAGCAGCCTCAACTTGGATGTGGGAAGTCAGCCCCAGCATTTT	CASSLNLDVGSQPQHF
TRBJ1-4	few	TRBD1	TRBV11-1	TGTGCCAGCAGCCAGGGACAGCCGGAAGAAAAACTGTTTTTT	CASSQGQPEEKLFF
TRBJ1-1	few	-	TRBV7-2	TGTGCCAGCAGCCACTCCGACGACACAGCTTTCTTT	CASSHSDDTAFF
TRBJ2-3	-	-	TRBV7-9	TGTGCCAGCAGCCCAGGGGCAGGGGGGGACACTGATACGCAGTATTTT	CASSPGAGGDTDTQYF
TRBJ2-7	few	TRBD2	TRBV4-1	TGCGCCAGCAGCCAAGATGTTAGCGGGGGGTTCTACGAGCAGTACTTC	CASSQDVSGGFYEQYF
TRBJ2-7	many	-	TRBV4-2	TGTGCCAGCAGCCAAGATAAAACCTACGAGCAGTACTTC	CASSQDKTYEQYF
TRBJ2-3	-	TRBD2	TRBV2	TGTGCCAGCAGCCCCGGGACTAGCGGGAGAGTCACAGATACGCAGTATTTT	CASSPGTSGRVTDTQYF
TRBJ2-2	once	-	TRBV7-7	TGTGCTAGCAGCCGGGGGTTCGGGGAGCTGTTTTTT	CASSRGFGELFF
TRBJ1-2	few	-	TRBV4-1	TGCGCCAGCAGCCAACCTCAACACCTCTATGGCTACACCTTC	CASSQPQHLYGYTF
TRBJ1-1	-	-	TRBV2	TGTGCCAGCAGTGAAATGGGGGTCACTGAAGCTTTCTTT	CASSEMGVTEAFF
TRBJ2-1	few	-	TRBV7-3	TGTGCCAGCAGCCGTCCGCCCGCGGATGAGCAGTTCTTC	CASSRPPADEQFF